A selection of T cell receptor beta chains follows, all from one sample in a study of a mutant IDH1 vaccine in newly diagnosed glioma. No antigens are known for them. Sequenced by immunoSEQ multiplex PCR; TCRdb stores in-frame clones only, minus some. This table has more than 60,000 clones, about 74% appearing once. Source: PBMCs, taken from a glioma patient whose treatment included an IDH1 peptide vaccine. The receptor set was obtained from a man aged 50-60 years with glioma. Both conserved end residues are trimmed from each CDR3.

j_call,v_call,cdr3_aa
TRBJ1-5,TRBV7-9,ASSLAGRSNQPQH
TRBJ1-5,TRBV18,ASSPSVPIDNQPQH
TRBJ2-5,TRBV6-5,ASSSTGGSWETQY
TRBJ2-2,TRBV25-1,ASSGRGLWSGELF
TRBJ2-7,TRBV11-2,ASSLGQYYEQY
TRBJ1-2,TRBV11-2,ASSSRTEYGYT
TRBJ2-3,TRBV10-1,ASSDLQKTATDTQY
TRBJ2-7,TRBV5-6,ASSLRTTYEQY
TRBJ2-7,TRBV6-6,ASSYGGRQSYEQY
TRBJ2-7,TRBV27,ASSWTGATYEQY
TRBJ1-1,TRBV7-2,ASSPQGRTEAF
TRBJ2-1,TRBV7-9,ASSPGLASRNEQF
TRBJ2-7,TRBV18,ASSPTGAHYEQY
TRBJ2-5,TRBV5-6,ASSSRVGQETQY
TRBJ1-1,TRBV6-5,ASSSLGGGYTEAF
TRBJ1-1,TRBV19,ASSPVGRANTEAF